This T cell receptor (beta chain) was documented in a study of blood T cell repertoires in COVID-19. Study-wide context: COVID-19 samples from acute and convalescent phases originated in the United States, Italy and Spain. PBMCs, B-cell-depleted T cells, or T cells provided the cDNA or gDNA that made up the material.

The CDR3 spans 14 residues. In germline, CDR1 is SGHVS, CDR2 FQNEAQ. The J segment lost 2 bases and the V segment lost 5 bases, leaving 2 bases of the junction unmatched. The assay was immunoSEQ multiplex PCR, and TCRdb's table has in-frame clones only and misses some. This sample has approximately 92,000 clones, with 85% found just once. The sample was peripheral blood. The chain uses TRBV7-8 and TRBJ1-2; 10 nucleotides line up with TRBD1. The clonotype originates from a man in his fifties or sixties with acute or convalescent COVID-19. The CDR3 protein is CASSPTGGNYGYTF. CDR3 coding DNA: TGTGCCAGCAGCCCGACAGGGGGCAACTATGGCTACACCTTC.